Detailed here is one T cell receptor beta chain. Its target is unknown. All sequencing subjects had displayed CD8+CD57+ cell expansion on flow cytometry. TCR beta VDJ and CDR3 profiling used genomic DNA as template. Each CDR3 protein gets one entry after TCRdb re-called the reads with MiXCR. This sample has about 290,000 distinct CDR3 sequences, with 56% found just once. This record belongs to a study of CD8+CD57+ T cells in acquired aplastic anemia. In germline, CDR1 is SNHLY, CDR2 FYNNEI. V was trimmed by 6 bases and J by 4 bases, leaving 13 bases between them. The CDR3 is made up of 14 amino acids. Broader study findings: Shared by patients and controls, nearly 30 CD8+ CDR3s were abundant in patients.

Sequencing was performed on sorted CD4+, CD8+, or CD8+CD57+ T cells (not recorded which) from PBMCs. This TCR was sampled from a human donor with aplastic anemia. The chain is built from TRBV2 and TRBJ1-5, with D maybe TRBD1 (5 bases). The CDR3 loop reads CASSVAGGNQPQHF. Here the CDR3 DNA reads TGTGCCAGCAGCGTTGCGGGGGGGAATCAGCCCCAGCATTTT.